This TCR beta chain was found in a study of T cells after yellow fever vaccination (dated by TCRdb to the late 2010s). With respect to the entire study: The SMART-Seq v4 Ultra Low Input RNA kit was used to prepare libraries from fractions with low cell numbers. Bulk TCR alpha and beta repertoires were sequenced longitudinally to track T-cell clones before and after primary and booster YFV17D yellow fever vaccination. Two healthy male donors made up the cohort, one aged 18 to 29 years and the other aged 30 to 40 years. Blood samples were taken at several timepoints before and after primary and secondary immunization, and bulk PBMC replicates and cell subsets were isolated. General findings and caveats noted by the study authors: The study included only two donors, which limits how far the findings can be generalized. A small fraction of clonotypes appeared in both the CD4 and CD8 compartments, likely as a result of convergent recombination. Because abundant contaminating clonotypes from the bulk population could be contained in FACS-sorted repertoires, computational filtering was required. After the booster, most of the clones that had expanded following primary vaccination were detected again (96% of CD4 and around 87% of CD8), which suggests that memory was broadly maintained. Compared with the primary T-cell response, the secondary T-cell response was weaker but faster, peaking on day 5 rather than day 15.

The treatment or condition label, read with the paper, signifies: live attenuated yellow fever vaccine strain. At each blood-draw timepoint, two biological replicates of bulk PBMCs were collected. A standard Ficoll-Paque protocol was used to isolate PBMCs from peripheral blood. TriZol was used to extract RNA from bulk PBMCs, from CD4 and CD8 fractions, and from dextramer-positive and dextramer-negative fractions. Compared with germline, V lacks 4 bases and J lacks 4 bases; bases without a gene match: 11. From the cysteine through the phenylalanine, the CDR3 covers 17 amino acids. The only DNA kept is the CDR3, 51 bases in frame from the first base. According to the germline V gene (reference sequence), CDR1 reads SGHNT and CDR2 reads YYREEE. This clonotype was seen more than once but under ten times. Its antigen is still unknown. No base quality information exists; no much larger clone differs at one position.

TCR cDNA was made using 5'RACE template switching, a step that added a universal primer site and unique molecular identifiers. Priming of cDNA synthesis was performed from both the TCR alpha and TCR beta constant segments. Library amplification involved two PCR steps, and the second step added sample barcodes and sequencing adapters. Sequencing of libraries was performed on Illumina HiSeq 2500 (2x100 bp) or NovaSeq (2x150 bp). From the authors' description of their analysis: Reads were demultiplexed and collapsed into UMI consensus sequences with MIGEC, and V(D)J alignment was performed with MiXCR. Vaccine-responding clonotypes were identified with edgeR using replicate PBMC samples, with FDR below 0.01 and a log2 fold change above 5 up to day 15 being required. Bulk clonotypes were assigned CD4 or CD8 identity according to which sequenced CD4 or CD8 repertoire held them at higher abundance. TCRdb itself trimmed the public reads at Q25 with fastp, ran MiXCR and retained productive beta chains. Every entry covers one CDR3 protein and lists the most common genes and DNA from its rows. These V and J calls are TCRdb output, not the study's own analysis. Within this sample are roughly 300,000 distinct CDR3 sequences, with roughly 8.4% of them counted one time only. The ten largest clones represent 15% to 20% of the sample.

Recombination joined TRBV5-4 with TRBJ2-3; TRBD2 fits 11 bases in the junction. The sample here was PBMCs, taken about 49 days after the first yellow fever vaccination. The sequence was obtained from a man aged 18-30 years who received the YFV17D yellow fever vaccine. The encoded CDR3 is CASSLRVAGGPADTQYF. At the DNA level, the sequence is TGTGCCAGCAGCCTCCGTGTAGCGGGGGGGCCCGCAGATACGCAGTATTTT.